This is a list of T cell receptor beta chains from one sample in a study of blood T cells in healthy people across ages. TCRdb fed the 5' RACE reads into MiXCR, producing one record per CDR3 protein. There are 500,000 to 600,000 distinct CDR3 sequences in the sample; 25% to 30% occur only once, and less than 20% lies in the top ten. Input material: blood. The receptors shown here come from a woman in her seventies in good health. Both conserved end residues are part of each CDR3. D genes are given only for firm matches. A row's size may be missing; if present it is once, few, many or a size class.

>15|TRBJ2-2|NA|TRBV5-5|NA
CASSSRVLGAGELFF
TGTGCCAGCAGCTCCCGGGTCCTCGGAGCCGGGGAGCTGTTTTTT
>13|TRBJ1-2|many|TRBV29-1|NA
CSVRGGDNYGYTF
TGCAGCGTTAGGGGGGGAGATAACTATGGCTACACCTTC
>13|TRBJ1-4|NA|TRBV4-3|TRBD1
CSSSRQGAEKLFF
TGCTCCAGCAGCCGACAGGGGGCAGAAAAACTGTTTTTT
>15|TRBJ2-4|few|TRBV4-2|NA
CASSQVGGPKNIQYF
TGTGCCAGCAGCCAAGTGGGGGGGCCCAAAAACATTCAGTACTTC
>16|TRBJ1-1|NA|TRBV4-3|TRBD1
CASSQGPGQGNTEALF
TGCGCCAGCAGCCAAGGACCGGGACAGGGGAACACTGAAGCTCTCTTT
>15|TRBJ2-5|NA|TRBV6-2/TRBV6-3|NA
CASSLPLGGTETQYF
TGTGCCAGCAGCCTCCCTCTTGGGGGGACGGAGACCCAGTACTTC
>15|TRBJ2-7|few|TRBV5-1|NA
CASRRERDSPYEQYF
TGCGCCAGCAGGCGAGAGCGGGACAGCCCCTACGAGCAGTACTTC
>12|TRBJ2-5|many|TRBV20-1|TRBD2
CSARGGQETQYF
TGCAGCGCCCGCGGGGGCCAAGAGACCCAGTACTTC
>14|TRBJ2-3|NA|TRBV12-3/TRBV12-4|NA
CASSPPTVPDTQYF
TGTGCCAGCAGTCCCCCGACAGTTCCAGATACGCAGTATTTT
>15|TRBJ2-7|few|TRBV4-2|NA
CASSDQVADSYEQYF
TGTGCCAGCAGCGACCAGGTAGCGGACTCCTACGAGCAGTACTTC
>12|TRBJ1-5|NA|TRBV7-3|NA
CASSSMNQPQHF
TGTGCCAGCAGCTCCATGAATCAGCCCCAGCATTTT
>11|TRBJ2-1|NA|TRBV30|NA
CAWSIDHEQFF
TGTGCCTGGAGTATTGACCATGAGCAGTTCTTC
>13|TRBJ2-1|NA|TRBV29-1|TRBD2
CSVEGLVLDEQFF
TGCAGCGTTGAGGGACTAGTCCTAGATGAGCAGTTCTTC
>13|TRBJ2-7|NA|TRBV27|NA
CASRPPTSNEQYF
TGTGCCAGCAGACCCCCGACTAGTAACGAGCAGTACTTC
>12|TRBJ1-1|few|TRBV6-5|NA
CASSLPGQGAFF
TGTGCCAGCAGTCTCCCTGGGCAGGGAGCTTTCTTT
>14|TRBJ2-3|NA|TRBV3-1|TRBD2
CASSQPSGGSTQYF
TGTGCCAGCAGCCAACCTAGCGGGGGATCCACGCAGTATTTT
>13|TRBJ1-4|NA|TRBV29-1|TRBD1
CSVIGTAGEKLFF
TGCAGCGTTATTGGGACAGCTGGGGAAAAACTGTTTTTT
>15|TRBJ2-1|few|TRBV29-1|NA
CSVEGARSSYNEQFF
TGCAGCGTTGAAGGGGCGCGGAGCTCCTACAATGAGCAGTTCTTC
>15|TRBJ2-3|few|TRBV7-2|TRBD2
CASSLASGGRDTQYF
TGTGCCAGCAGCTTAGCTAGCGGGGGCAGAGATACGCAGTATTTT
>15|TRBJ2-5|NA|TRBV5-1|TRBD1
CASSLAGQVQETQYF
TGCGCCAGCAGCTTGGCGGGACAGGTGCAAGAGACCCAGTACTTC
>13|TRBJ2-7|NA|TRBV6-6|NA
CASTSGRAKEQYF
TGTGCCAGCACAAGTGGCAGGGCTAAAGAGCAGTACTTC
>15|TRBJ2-2|few|TRBV7-9|NA
CASRPWGVNTGELFF
TGTGCCAGCAGACCTTGGGGAGTGAACACCGGGGAGCTGTTTTTT
>12|TRBJ2-3|NA|TRBV29-1|NA
CSSSQSTDTQYF
TGCAGCTCGAGCCAGTCCACAGATACGCAGTATTTT
>13|TRBJ1-4|few|TRBV6-1|NA
CASSGHLNEKLFF
TGTGCCAGCAGCGGACACCTTAATGAAAAACTGTTTTTT
>16|TRBJ2-7|NA|TRBV7-9|TRBD2
CASSSGPHLGDYERYF
TGTGCCAGCAGCTCGGGACCCCATCTTGGGGACTACGAGCGGTACTTC
>13|TRBJ1-2|few|TRBV3-1|NA
CASSVVGNYGYTF
TGTGCCAGCAGCGTGGTTGGGAACTATGGCTACACCTTC
>15|TRBJ2-5|NA|TRBV2|TRBD1
CASSTHGTGAETQYF
TGTGCCAGCAGTACTCATGGGACAGGGGCAGAGACCCAGTACTTC
>13|TRBJ2-1|once|TRBV11-2|TRBD2
CASSQPGGGEQFF
TGTGCCAGCAGCCAACCTGGCGGGGGAGAGCAGTTCTTC
>16|TRBJ2-1|NA|TRBV7-2|TRBD2
CASSPQGLAGGHEQFF
TGTGCCAGCAGCCCCCAGGGACTAGCGGGGGGGCATGAGCAGTTCTTC
>16|TRBJ2-7|few|TRBV5-1|TRBD2
CASSLSAGGGSYEQYF
TGCGCCAGCAGCTTGTCGGCGGGGGGCGGGTCCTACGAGCAGTACTTC
>16|TRBJ2-1|few|TRBV7-2|NA
CASSLRRIARKSEQFF
TGTGCCAGCAGCTTAAGGAGGATAGCGAGGAAAAGCGAGCAGTTCTTC
>19|TRBJ2-7|NA|TRBV5-1|TRBD2
CASSSKTWTSGGSFYEQYF
TGCGCCAGCAGCTCTAAAACATGGACTAGCGGGGGTTCATTCTACGAGCAGTACTTC
>14|TRBJ2-3|NA|TRBV29-1|TRBD2
CSVHGLALTDTQYF
TGCAGCGTCCATGGACTAGCTCTCACAGATACGCAGTATTTT
>13|TRBJ1-2|NA|TRBV29-1|NA
CSVESGPVGGYTF
TGCAGCGTTGAGTCCGGCCCGGTTGGAGGCTACACCTTC
>14|TRBJ2-5|NA|TRBV2|TRBD1
CASRPDRDQETQYF
TGTGCCAGCAGGCCTGACAGGGACCAAGAGACCCAGTACTTC
>21|TRBJ2-7|NA|TRBV16|TRBD1
CASSMDPDRASPTVFLYEQYF
TGTGCCAGCAGCATGGACCCGGACAGGGCTTCCCCCACAGTGTTTTTATACGAGCAGTACTTC
>12|TRBJ2-7|few|TRBV7-2|NA
CASSSSYYEQYF
TGTGCCAGCAGCTCCTCGTACTACGAGCAGTACTTC
>12|TRBJ2-4|NA|TRBV29-1|NA
CSVGTAKNIQYF
TGCAGCGTTGGAACAGCCAAAAACATTCAGTACTTC
>17|TRBJ2-2|NA|TRBV4-3|NA
CASSPPPGTVNTGELFF
TGCGCCAGCAGCCCGCCACCGGGAACAGTGAACACCGGGGAGCTGTTTTTT
>14|TRBJ2-3|few|TRBV5-1|NA
CASSLAGQTDTQYF
TGCGCCAGCAGCTTGGCCGGTCAAACAGATACGCAGTATTTT
>16|TRBJ1-2|NA|TRBV4-3|TRBD1
CASSQVGQGTLYGYTF
TGCGCCAGCAGCCAAGTGGGACAGGGGACTCTCTATGGCTACACCTTC
>13|TRBJ2-5|NA|TRBV3-1|NA
CASSQVDREAQYF
TGTGCCAGCAGCCAAGTTGATCGAGAGGCCCAGTACTTC
>15|TRBJ1-4|NA|TRBV4-3|NA
CASSLGGQSNEKLFF
TGCGCCAGCAGCCTTGGTGGACAGAGTAATGAAAAACTGTTTTTT